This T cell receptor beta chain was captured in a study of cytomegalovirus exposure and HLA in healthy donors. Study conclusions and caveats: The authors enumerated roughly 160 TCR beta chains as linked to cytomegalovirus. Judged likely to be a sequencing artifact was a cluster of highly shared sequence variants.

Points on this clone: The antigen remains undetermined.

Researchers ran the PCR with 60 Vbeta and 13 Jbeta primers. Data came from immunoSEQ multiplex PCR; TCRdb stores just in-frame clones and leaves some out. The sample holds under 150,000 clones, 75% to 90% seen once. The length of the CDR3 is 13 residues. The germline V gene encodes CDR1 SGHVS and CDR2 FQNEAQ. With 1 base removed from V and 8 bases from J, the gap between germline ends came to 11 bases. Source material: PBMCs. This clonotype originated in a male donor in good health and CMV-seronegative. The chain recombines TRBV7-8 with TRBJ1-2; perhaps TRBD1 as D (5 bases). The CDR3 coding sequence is TGTGCCAGCAGCTTAGTCACAGGAGACGGCTACACCTTC. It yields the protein CASSLVTGDGYTF.